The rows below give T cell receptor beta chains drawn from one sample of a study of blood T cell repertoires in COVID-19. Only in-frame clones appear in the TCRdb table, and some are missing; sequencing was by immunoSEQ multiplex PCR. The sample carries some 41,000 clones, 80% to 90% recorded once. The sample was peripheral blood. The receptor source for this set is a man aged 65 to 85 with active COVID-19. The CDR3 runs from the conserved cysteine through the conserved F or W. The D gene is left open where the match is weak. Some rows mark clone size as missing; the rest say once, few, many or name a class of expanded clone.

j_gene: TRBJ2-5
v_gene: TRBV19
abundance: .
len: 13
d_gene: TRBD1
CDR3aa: CASSWTGKETQYF
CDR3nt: TGTGCCAGTAGTTGGACAGGGAAAGAGACCCAGTACTTC

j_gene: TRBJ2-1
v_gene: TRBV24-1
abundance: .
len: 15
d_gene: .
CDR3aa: CATSDGVPEKNEQFF
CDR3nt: TGTGCCACCAGTGACGGAGTTCCTGAAAAGAATGAGCAGTTCTTC

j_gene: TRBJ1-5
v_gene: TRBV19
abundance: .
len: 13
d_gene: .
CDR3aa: CASKQGSNQPQHF
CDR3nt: TGTGCCAGTAAACAGGGTAGCAATCAGCCCCAGCATTTT

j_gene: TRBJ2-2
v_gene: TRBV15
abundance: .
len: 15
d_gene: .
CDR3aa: CATSRDAENTGELFF
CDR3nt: TGTGCCACCAGCAGAGATGCAGAAAACACCGGGGAGCTGTTTTTT

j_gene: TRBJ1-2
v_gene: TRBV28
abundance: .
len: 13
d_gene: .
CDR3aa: CASSQGGIYGYTF
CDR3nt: TGTGCCAGCAGTCAGGGTGGCATCTATGGCTACACCTTC

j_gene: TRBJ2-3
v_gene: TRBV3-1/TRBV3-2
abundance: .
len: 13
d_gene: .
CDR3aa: CASSQDRADTQYF
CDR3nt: TGTGCCAGCAGCCAAGATCGAGCAGATACGCAGTATTTT

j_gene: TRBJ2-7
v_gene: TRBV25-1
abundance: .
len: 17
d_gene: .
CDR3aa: CASSPRGGQVGTYEQYF
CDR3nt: TGTGCCAGCAGCCCAAGGGGGGGACAGGTCGGTACCTACGAGCAGTACTTC

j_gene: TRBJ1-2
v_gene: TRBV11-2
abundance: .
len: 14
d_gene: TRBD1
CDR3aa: CASSFIEGAGGYTF
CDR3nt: TGTGCCAGCAGCTTCATAGAGGGGGCGGGCGGCTACACCTTC

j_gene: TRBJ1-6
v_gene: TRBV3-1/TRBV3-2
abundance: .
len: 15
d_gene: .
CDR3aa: CASSQGVSANSPLHF
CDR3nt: TGTGCCAGCAGCCAAGGAGTTTCTGCTAATTCACCCCTCCACTTT

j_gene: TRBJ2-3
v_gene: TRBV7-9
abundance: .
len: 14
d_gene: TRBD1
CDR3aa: CASSFFQGADTQYF
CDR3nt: TGTGCCAGCAGCTTTTTCCAGGGGGCAGATACGCAGTATTTT

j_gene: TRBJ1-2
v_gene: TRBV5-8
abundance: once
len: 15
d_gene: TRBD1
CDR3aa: CASSKGQVGPYGYTF
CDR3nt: TGTGCCAGCAGCAAGGGACAGGTGGGGCCCTATGGCTACACCTTC

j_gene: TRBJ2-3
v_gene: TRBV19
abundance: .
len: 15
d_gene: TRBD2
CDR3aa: CASSSQRGGTDTQYF
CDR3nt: TGTGCCAGTAGTAGCCAGCGGGGGGGCACAGATACGCAGTATTTT

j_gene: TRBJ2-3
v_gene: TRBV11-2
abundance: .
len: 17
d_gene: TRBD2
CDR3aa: CASSLDSPTSALLAQYF
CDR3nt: TGTGCCAGCAGCTTAGATTCGCCGACTAGCGCCTTATTAGCCCAGTATTTT

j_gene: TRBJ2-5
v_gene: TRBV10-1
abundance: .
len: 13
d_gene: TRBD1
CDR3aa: CASSVGTGETQYF
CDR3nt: TGCGCCAGCAGTGTTGGGACAGGGGAGACCCAGTACTTC

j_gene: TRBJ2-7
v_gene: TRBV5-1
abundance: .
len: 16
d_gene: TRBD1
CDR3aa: CASTGTASGISYEQYF
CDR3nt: TGCGCCAGCACCGGGACAGCCTCAGGCATTTCCTACGAGCAGTACTTC

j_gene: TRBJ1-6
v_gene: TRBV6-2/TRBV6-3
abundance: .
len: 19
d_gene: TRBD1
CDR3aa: CASSYEPRTGGLGNSPLHF
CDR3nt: TGTGCCAGCAGTTACGAACCTCGGACAGGGGGCTTGGGGAATTCACCCCTCCACTTT

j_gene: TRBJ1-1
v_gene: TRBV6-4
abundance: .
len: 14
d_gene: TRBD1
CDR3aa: CASSERQGVSEAFF
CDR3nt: TGTGCCAGCAGTGAGCGACAGGGGGTCTCTGAAGCTTTCTTT

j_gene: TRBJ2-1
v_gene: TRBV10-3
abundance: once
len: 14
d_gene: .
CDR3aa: CAIREDTEDNEQFF
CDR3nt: TGTGCCATCAGGGAGGACACGGAGGACAATGAGCAGTTCTTC

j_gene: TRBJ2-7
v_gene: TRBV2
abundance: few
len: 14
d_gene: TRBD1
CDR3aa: CASRPGQRDYVQYF
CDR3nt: TGTGCCAGCAGACCGGGACAGAGGGATTATGTGCAGTACTTC

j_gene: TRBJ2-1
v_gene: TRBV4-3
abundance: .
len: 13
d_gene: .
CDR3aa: CASSRNEYNEQFF
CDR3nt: TGCGCCAGCAGCCGAAACGAGTACAATGAGCAGTTCTTC

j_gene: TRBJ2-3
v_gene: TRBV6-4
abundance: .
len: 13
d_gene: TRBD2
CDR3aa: CASSVAGADTQYF
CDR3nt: TGTGCCAGCAGTGTTGCGGGGGCAGATACGCAGTATTTT

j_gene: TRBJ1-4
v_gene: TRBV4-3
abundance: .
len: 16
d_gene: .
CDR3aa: CASSHKRGGEDEKLFF
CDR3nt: TGCGCCAGCAGCCATAAGCGGGGGGGCGAGGATGAAAAACTGTTTTTT

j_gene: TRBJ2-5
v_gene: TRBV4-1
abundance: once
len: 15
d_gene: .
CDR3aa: CASSQQGVPQETQYF
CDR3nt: TGCGCCAGCAGCCAGCAAGGGGTCCCCCAAGAGACCCAGTACTTC

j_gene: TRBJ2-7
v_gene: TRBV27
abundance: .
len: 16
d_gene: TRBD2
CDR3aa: CASSSTRAGELTEQYF
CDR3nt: TGTGCCAGCAGTTCTACTCGGGCGGGGGAGTTAACGGAGCAGTACTTC

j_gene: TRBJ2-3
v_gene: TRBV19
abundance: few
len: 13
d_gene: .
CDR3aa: CASSILYTDTQYF
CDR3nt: TGTGCCAGTAGTATCCTCTACACAGATACGCAGTATTTT